A selection of T cell receptor beta chains follows, all from one sample in a study of T cells after posttransplantation cyclophosphamide. This table comes from immunoSEQ multiplex PCR, and its TCRdb copy is limited to in-frame clones, with some not included. The sample includes 1,500 to 2,000 clones, none of them occurring once. Sequencing used PBMCs, obtained 32 days after allogeneic stem cell transplant with posttransplant cyclophosphamide. The origin of the receptors is a female patient in her forties or fifties who received an allogeneic stem cell transplant from a related donor, was CMV-positive, and had no GVHD. The graft donor may have contributed some T cells. Each CDR3 is given with its conserved first and last residue. Fields, in order: CDR3 length, J gene, V gene, clone size, D gene, CDR3 DNA, CDR3 protein. A D gene is named only where the DNA matches it firmly. Clone size is given as how often the clone was seen (once, few, many) or a class if it is expanded.

14	TRBJ1-2	TRBV11-2	many	.	TGTGCCAGCAGCTTAGCGCTGAGGAACTATGGCTACACCTTC	CASSLALRNYGYTF
14	TRBJ1-2	TRBV27	many	TRBD1	TGTGCCAGCAGTTCCCGGACAGGGCGATTGAGCTACACCTTC	CASSSRTGRLSYTF
17	TRBJ2-2	TRBV4-3	many	TRBD1	TGCGCCAGCAGCCAAGAAACCGGGACAGGGGGGACCGGGGAGCTGTTTTTT	CASSQETGTGGTGELFF
13	TRBJ1-5	TRBV6-2/TRBV6-3	many	.	TGTGCCAGCAGTGGGATACAGGGTCAGCCCCAGCATTTT	CASSGIQGQPQHF
16	TRBJ1-6	TRBV15	many	TRBD1	TGTGCCACCAGGGACAGGACGAGCTCCTATAATTCACCCCTCCACTTT	CATRDRTSSYNSPLHF
14	TRBJ2-1	TRBV11-2	medium-sized	TRBD2	TGTGCCAGCAGCTTGGCGGGGGGGACCAATGAGCAGTTCTTC	CASSLAGGTNEQFF
14	TRBJ2-7	TRBV10-1	medium-sized	TRBD1	TGCGCCAGCAGGGAAAACGGACAGGCCTGCGAGCAGTACTTC	CASRENGQACEQYF
17	TRBJ1-1	TRBV10-1	medium-sized	TRBD1	TGCGCCACCCAAGGACAGGGCCAAATCCGGAACTCACGAGAAGCTTTCTTT	CATQGQGQIRNSREAFF
12	TRBJ2-7	TRBV2	medium-sized	TRBD1	TGTGCCAGCAGCGACAGGGGATACGAGCAGTACTTC	CASSDRGYEQYF
14	TRBJ1-3	TRBV6-5	medium-sized	.	TGTGCCAGCAGACCCCCAGGCTCTGGAAACACCATATATTTT	CASRPPGSGNTIYF
20	TRBJ2-4	TRBV11-3	many	TRBD2	TGTGCCAGCAGTAACCCGCCATGGACTAGCGGGGGGGTGGCCAAAAACATTCAGTACTTC	CASSNPPWTSGGVAKNIQYF
14	TRBJ2-3	TRBV7-9	many	TRBD2	TGTGCCAGCAGCTTGAGCGGGGGCCCAGATACGCAGTATTTT	CASSLSGGPDTQYF
13	TRBJ1-1	TRBV24-1	medium-sized	.	TGTGCCACCAGTCCGAGGGCTGGGACTGAAGCTTTCTTT	CATSPRAGTEAFF
15	TRBJ1-6	TRBV28	medium-sized	.	TGTGCCAGCAGTTTTGGCACAGGGAGAGGGTCACCCCTCCACTTT	CASSFGTGRGSPLHF
15	TRBJ2-5	TRBV28	medium-sized	TRBD2	TGTGCCAGCAGTGGAAGCGGGACCCACCAAGAGACCCAGTACTTC	CASSGSGTHQETQYF
15	TRBJ1-2	TRBV13	many	TRBD1	TGTGCCAGCAGCTTGGGAACAGGGGAAGGGGGTGGCTACACCTTC	CASSLGTGEGGGYTF
19	TRBJ2-4	TRBV6-2/TRBV6-3	many	TRBD2	TGTGCCAGCAGTTACCCGACTAGCGGGGGGGGGATAGCCAAAAACATTCAGTACTTC	CASSYPTSGGGIAKNIQYF
14	TRBJ1-2	TRBV27	medium-sized	.	TGTGCCAGCAGTTTAGGACTCAAACATTATGGCTACACCTTC	CASSLGLKHYGYTF
14	TRBJ1-5	TRBV28	many	TRBD1	TGTGCCAGCAGTTTAGTGGACAGGGGCCAGCCCCAGCATTTT	CASSLVDRGQPQHF
14	TRBJ2-7	TRBV6-1	medium-sized	.	TGTGCCAGCAGTGGAGGGGTTGTCGGCTACGAGCAGTACTTC	CASSGGVVGYEQYF
16	TRBJ1-2	TRBV11-3	many	TRBD1	TGTGCCAGCAGCTTGGCTACCGGGACAGGGGTACATGGCTACACCTTC	CASSLATGTGVHGYTF
17	TRBJ2-3	TRBV9	many	TRBD2	TGTGCCAGCAGCGGATTCCCGGGACTAGCAAATCCAGATACGCAGTATTTT	CASSGFPGLANPDTQYF
11	TRBJ2-7	TRBV5-1	medium-sized	.	TGCGCCAGCAGCTTGGGCGACGAGCAGTACTTC	CASSLGDEQYF
15	TRBJ1-2	TRBV5-4	many	TRBD1	TGTGCCAGCAGCCTTAGGGGACAGGGAAACTATGGCTACACCTTC	CASSLRGQGNYGYTF
16	TRBJ2-2	TRBV7-8	many	.	TGTGCCAGCAGCTCGGGGCGGGGTATGAACACCGGGGAGCTGTTTTTT	CASSSGRGMNTGELFF
13	TRBJ2-3	TRBV6-6	medium-sized	.	TGTGCCAGCAGTGGGAGCGGTTTGGATACGCAGTATTTT	CASSGSGLDTQYF
15	TRBJ2-1	TRBV7-3	many	TRBD1	TGTGCCAGCAGCTTAGGGACAGGGGGTCTTAATGAGCAGTTCTTC	CASSLGTGGLNEQFF
13	TRBJ1-1	TRBV28	medium-sized	TRBD1	TGTGCCAGCAGGGGACAGGGCGGCACTGAAGCTTTCTTT	CASRGQGGTEAFF
12	TRBJ2-2	TRBV19	many	.	TGTGCCAGTAGTCTTCTCACCGGGGAGCTGTTTTTT	CASSLLTGELFF
14	TRBJ2-7	TRBV27	medium-sized	TRBD2	TGTGCCAGCAGCGGTGCGGGGGGACCCTACGAGCAGTACTTC	CASSGAGGPYEQYF
14	TRBJ2-5	TRBV7-9	medium-sized	TRBD2	TGTGCCAGCAGCTGGGGGGGGTACCAAGAGACCCAGTACTTC	CASSWGGYQETQYF
12	TRBJ2-1	TRBV6-6	medium-sized	.	TGTGCCAGCAGTTCTCCTCCGGGACTGATGTTCTTC	CASSSPPGLMFF